This T cell receptor beta chain is drawn from a study of glioma-infiltrating T cells. TCR alpha and beta CDR3 regions were amplified from RNA using iRepertoire nested multiplex PCR. Tissue mRNA or PBMC total RNA, 100-400 ng, went into one-step reverse transcription and amplification. TCRdb re-derived calls from the multiplex PCR reads in MiXCR, one entry per CDR3 protein. The table includes around 170,000 distinct CDR3 sequences, more than 35% detected once. Findings and caveats of the study: Above-expected tissue-blood divergence occurred in all gliomas, most in low-grade ones. CDR3 overlap between tissue and blood was very small.

This clonotype was seen only a few times. The antigen remains unidentified. The clonotype was recovered from a human donor with low-grade glioma or glioblastoma, undergoing nonglioma brain surgery, or in good health (not recorded which). Sequencing used glioma tissue, nonneoplastic brain tissue, or PBMCs (not recorded which).

This CDR3 reads CASSQAVSGGRQPQHF. The CDR3 nucleotides are TGTGCCAGCAGCCAAGCCGTATCAGGGGGCCGTCAGCCCCAGCATTTT. V gene TRBV7-8 combines with J gene TRBJ1-5; the match to TRBD1 covers 8 bases. CDR1 is SGHVS and CDR2 is FQNEAQ in the germline V gene. The trim removed 5 bases at V and 6 bases at J, leaving 12 bases unmatched. The CDR3 totals 16 residues.